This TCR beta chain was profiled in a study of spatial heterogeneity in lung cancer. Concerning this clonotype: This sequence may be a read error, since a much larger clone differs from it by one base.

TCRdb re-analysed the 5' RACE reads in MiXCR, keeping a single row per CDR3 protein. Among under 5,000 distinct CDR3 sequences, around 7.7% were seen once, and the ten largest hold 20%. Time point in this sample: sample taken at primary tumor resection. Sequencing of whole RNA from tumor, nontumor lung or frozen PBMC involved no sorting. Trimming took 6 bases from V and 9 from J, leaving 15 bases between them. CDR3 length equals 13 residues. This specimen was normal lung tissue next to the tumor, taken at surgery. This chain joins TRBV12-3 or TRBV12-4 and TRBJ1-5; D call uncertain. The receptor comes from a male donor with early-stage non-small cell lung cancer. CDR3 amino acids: CASRSTGSGPQHF. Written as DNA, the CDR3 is TGTGCCAGCAGATCAACGGGCTCCGGGCCCCAGCATTTT.